The 20 T cell receptor beta chains given below trace back to one sample, sequenced in a study of blood T cells in healthy people across ages. Together with a sample-barcoded 5' primer, a J-beta primer mix was included in a second PCR lasting about 6 to 11 cycles. In TCRdb, the 5' RACE reads were re-called with MiXCR into one record per CDR3 protein. The sample has over 1,500,000 distinct CDR3 sequences, about 39% seen once; the top ten hold roughly 24%. The material sequenced was blood. These receptors all stem from a human donor in good health.

The V gene is TRBV11-2, the J gene TRBJ2-4; 10 positions match TRBD2. The CDR3 contains 15 residues. Germline values: CDR1 SGHAT, CDR2 FQNNGV. The junction had 7 bases not matched to a gene; V was cut back by 3 bases and J by 8 bases. The CDR3 here is CASSLASGGAYIQYF. CDR3 coding DNA: TGTGCCAGCAGCTTGGCGAGCGGGGGGGCATACATTCAGTACTTC.

This clonotype was seen only a few times. V gene TRBV30 combines with J gene TRBJ1-5; no clear D. V was trimmed by 0 bases and J by 4 bases, leaving 7 bases between them. This CDR3 is 13 amino acids long. Germline V gives CDR1 GTSNPN, CDR2 SVGIG (reference sequence). The CDR3 DNA follows: TGTGCCTGGAGTGTAACGGGGAATCAGCCCCAGCATTTT. Its translation: CAWSVTGNQPQHF.

The rearrangement links TRBV29-1 to TRBJ2-1; 8 bases line up with TRBD1. The CDR3 runs 11 residues. Per germline, CDR1 SQVTM and CDR2 ANQGSEA. The trim removed 1 base at V and 12 bases at J, leaving 2 bases unmatched. The CDR3 reads CSVEVGQGQFF. Written as DNA, the CDR3 is TGCAGCGTTGAAGTTGGACAGGGGCAGTTCTTC.

The chain carries TRBV7-2 and TRBJ1-2; 7 bases fit TRBD1. CDR3 length equals 15 residues. In germline, CDR1 is SGHTA, CDR2 FQGNSA. V lost 4 bases to trimming and J lost 8 bases; unmatched junction nucleotides: 13. The CDR3 protein is CASSYITQGTDGYTF. In DNA form, the CDR3 reads TGTGCCAGCAGCTATATCACACAGGGGACTGACGGCTACACCTTC.

This clonotype has only a few counts. A much larger clone differs by one base, so this may be a read error. The chain couples TRBV20-1 to TRBJ2-5, with unresolved D. The CDR3 extends over 12 amino acids. CDR1 is DFQATT and CDR2 is SNEGSKA in the germline V gene (reference sequence). CDR3 in DNA: TGCAGGGCCCGGGCCGCCCTAGAGACCCAGTACTTC. Its protein is CRARAALETQYF.

In its sample, this clonotype was seen a few times. The chain carries TRBV5-1 and TRBJ1-2; possibly TRBD1 for D (5 bases). The CDR3 has 17 amino acids. V dropped 3 bases and J dropped 2 bases, with 20 bases sitting between them. Looked up from germline, CDR1 is SGHRS and CDR2 is YFSETQ. The CDR3 is CASSWGGGNNLNYGYTF. The CDR3 DNA reads TGCGCCAGCAGCTGGGGTGGGGGGAACAACCTCAACTATGGCTACACCTTC.

This clonotype was seen only a few times. This CDR3 reads CASSLVTSSGEQYF. In DNA form, the CDR3 reads TGTGCCAGCAGCTTAGTAACATCCAGTGGCGAGCAGTACTTC. The chain is built from TRBV7-2 and TRBJ2-5, with D unresolved. The DNA end is more similar to TRBJ2-7, so the J call may be wrong. Germline V gene sequence: CDR1 SGHTA, CDR2 FQGNSA. This CDR3 comprises 14 residues.

The chain couples TRBV20-1 to TRBJ1-2; D gene ambiguous. The CDR3 spans 15 residues. Trimming stripped 1 base from V and 7 bases from J, with 19 bases between. CDR1 and CDR2 (germline): DFQATT, SNEGSKA (reference sequence). DNA for the CDR3: TGCAGTGCTAGAGCCGTAGACGGGATTGGCGTTGGCTACACCTTC. This sequence encodes CSARAVDGIGVGYTF.

This clonotype has more than one count but fewer than ten. V usage is TRBV29-1 and J usage is TRBJ2-3; TRBD1 aligns across 10 bases. The germline CDR1 and CDR2 sequences are SQVTM and ANQGSEA. Losses at the gene ends were 6 bases for V and 4 bases for J; bases not matched to a gene: 7. The CDR3 contains 14 residues. CDR3 region: CSVAGTGVADTQYF. CDR3 in DNA: TGCAGCGTGGCCGGGACAGGGGTTGCAGATACGCAGTATTTT.

Here the CDR3 reads CASSLQLAGGIDEQFF. In DNA, the CDR3 is TGCGCCAGCAGCCTTCAACTAGCGGGGGGTATTGATGAGCAGTTCTTC. The V gene is TRBV4-3, the J gene TRBJ2-1; 12 nucleotides align to TRBD2. V lost 4 bases and J lost 8; bases outside the gene matches: 9. Germline values: CDR1 LGHNA, CDR2 YSLEER. The CDR3 is made up of 16 amino acids.

V and J are TRBV6-1 and TRBJ2-3; the D call may be TRBD1 or TRBD2 (6 bases each). The germline V and J ends were trimmed by 5 bases and 0 bases, with 18 bases remaining between them. Germline V gives CDR1 MNHNS, CDR2 SASEGT. The CDR3 has 17 residues. The CDR3 spells CASSRTGPGGSTDTQYF. As DNA, the CDR3 is TGTGCCAGCAGTCGCACGGGACCCGGGGGCAGCACAGATACGCAGTATTTT.

This clonotype was seen a few times. V is TRBV7-8 and J is TRBJ2-5; perhaps TRBD2 as D (6 bases). This CDR3 contains 11 residues. V lost 5 bases and J lost 13, with 14 bases in between. Germline CDR1 SGHVS, CDR2 FQNEAQ. Here the CDR3 reads CASSPRDSMYF. The CDR3 DNA sequence: TGTGCCAGCAGCCCCCGGGACTCCATGTACTTC.

The chain is built from TRBV5-1 and TRBJ2-5, with 7 bases that match TRBD1. The J call may be incorrect, as the DNA end agrees better with TRBJ2-7. The CDR3 runs 12 residues. Per the germline V gene, CDR1 is SGHRS and CDR2 is YFSETQ. Written as DNA, the CDR3 is TGCGCCAGCTCGGACAGGCTATACGAGCAGTACTTC. This codes for CASSDRLYEQYF.

The rearrangement uses TRBV20-1 and TRBJ2-7; possibly TRBD1 for D (5 bases). Trimming stripped 5 bases from V and 0 bases from J, with 17 bases between. This CDR3 is built from 15 residues. Germline V CDR1 and CDR2: DFQATT, SNEGSKA (reference sequence). Here the CDR3 reads CSADRRQKSSYEQYF. CDR3 nucleotide sequence: TGCAGTGCTGACAGACGACAGAAGAGCTCCTACGAGCAGTACTTC.

This clonotype was detected only once. This rearrangement joins TRBV4-3 to TRBJ1-2; D ambiguous. The CDR3 is 15 residues long. The germline gives CDR1 LGHNA, CDR2 YSLEER. The V and J ends lost 1 base and 0 bases respectively, with 9 bases between them. DNA for the CDR3: TGCGCCAGCAGCCAAGCTAACGGAGCTAACTATGGCTACACCTTC. Translation: CASSQANGANYGYTF.

The chain has TRBV11-2 and TRBJ1-1; tentatively, D is TRBD1 (6 bases). The CDR3 contains 14 residues. The V end lost 5 bases, the J end lost 5 bases, and 15 bases lay between the germline ends. Germline V gene data show CDR1 as SGHAT and CDR2 as FQNNGV. CDR3 amino acids: CASSPIQGRTEAFF. In DNA, the CDR3 is TGTGCCAGCAGCCCGATACAGGGACGAACTGAAGCTTTCTTT.

This clonotype was seen a handful of times. The chain recombines TRBV6-5 with TRBJ2-4, with D perhaps matching TRBD1 or TRBD2 (5 bases each). Germline CDR1 MNHEY, CDR2 SVGAGI. Trimming left V 6 bases short and J 5 bases short, with 11 bases between. This CDR3 comprises 13 residues. This CDR3 reads CASRRVGENIQYF. CDR3 bases: TGTGCCAGCAGAAGGGTGGGGGAAAACATTCAGTACTTC.

This clonotype was detected only a few times. The chain couples TRBV7-6 to TRBJ2-5; 12 bases fit TRBD2. The CDR3 is 16 amino acids. V lost 8 bases and J lost 1; bases outside the gene matches: 8. The germline CDR1 and CDR2 sequences are SGHVS and FNYEAQ. Written as DNA, the CDR3 is TGTGCCAGCGCCCTTACTAGCGGGGGGTTCCAAGAGACCCAGTACTTC. Its translation: CASALTSGGFQETQYF.

This clonotype appeared a few times. The genes are TRBV24-1 and TRBJ2-7, with D tentatively TRBD1 (6 bases). The germline gives CDR1 KGHDR, CDR2 SFDVKD. The V end was cut by 10 bases, the J end by 0 bases, with 12 bases between. The CDR3 is made up of 13 amino acids. The CDR3 protein is CATEQGPSYEQYF. Written as DNA, the CDR3 is TGTGCCACTGAACAGGGTCCCTCCTACGAGCAGTACTTC.

The chain employs TRBV28 and TRBJ1-2; 9 bases line up with TRBD1. The germline V gene has CDR1 MDHEN and CDR2 SYDVKM. The CDR3 totals 17 residues. The J segment lost 4 bases and the V segment lost 4 bases, leaving 13 bases of the junction unmatched. CDR3 sequence: CASSSQDRGGDPYGYTF. In nucleotides, the CDR3 is TGTGCCAGCAGTTCCCAGGACAGGGGAGGGGACCCCTATGGCTACACCTTC.